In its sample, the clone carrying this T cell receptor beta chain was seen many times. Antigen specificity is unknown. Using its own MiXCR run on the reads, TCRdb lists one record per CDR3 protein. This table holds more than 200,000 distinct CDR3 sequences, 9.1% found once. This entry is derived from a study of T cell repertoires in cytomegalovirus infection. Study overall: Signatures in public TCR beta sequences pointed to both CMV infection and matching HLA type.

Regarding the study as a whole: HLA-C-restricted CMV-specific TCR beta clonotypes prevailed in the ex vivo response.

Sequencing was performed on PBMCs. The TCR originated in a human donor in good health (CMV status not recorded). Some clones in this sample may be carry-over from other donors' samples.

The CDR3 DNA is TGTGCCAGCAGCTTGGGGACAGGGGGCGGGAATCAGCCCCAGCATTTT. Amino acid sequence: CASSLGTGGGNQPQHF. This chain connects TRBV7-2 to TRBJ1-5, with 12 bases aligning to TRBD1. V shed 3 bases, J shed 4 bases, and the junction held 4 bases outside the gene matches. Germline lookup yields CDR1 SGHTA and CDR2 FQGNSA. The CDR3 spans 16 residues.